Described below is a single T cell receptor (beta chain) sequence and its context. The data were obtained in a study of cytomegalovirus exposure and HLA in healthy donors. Assay: immunoSEQ multiplex PCR; the TCRdb copy retains only in-frame clones and omits some. The table records fewer than 95,000 clones, around 94% of them present only once. The germline CDR1 and CDR2 sequences are MNHEY and SVGAGI. Germline trimming cut 6 bases from V and 2 bases from J; bases unmatched to any gene: 5. CDR3 size: 14 residues. The genes are TRBV6-5 and TRBJ2-3; 7 bases line up with TRBD2. Input material: PBMCs. The TCR comes from a woman younger than 35 in good health and CMV-seronegative. The CDR3 coding sequence is TGTGCCAGCAGCAGCCTAGCGGCCACAGATACGCAGTATTTT. Translation gives CASSSLAATDTQYF.